These 14 T cell receptor beta chains originate from one sample sequenced in a study of T cells in Graves' hyperthyroidism and ophthalmopathy. Amplification targeted TCR beta CDR3 regions from RNA transcripts. The TCR CDR3 was amplified in a first-round RT-PCR using the HTBI primer set. TCRdb called the multiplex PCR reads again in MiXCR, with one record for every CDR3 protein. The sample consists of 150,000 or so distinct CDR3 sequences, around 20% of them appearing once. Sequenced sample: blood. These receptors came from a woman aged 50 to 65 with Graves' hyperthyroidism that later progressed to Graves' ophthalmopathy.

This clonotype was detected only once. This chain joins TRBV12-3 or TRBV12-4 and TRBJ2-5; no clear D gene. CDR3 size: 14 residues. V was clipped by 3 bases and J by 1 base, with 9 bases between them. CDR3 bases: TGTGCCAGCAGTTTTACAACATCCCAAGAGACCCAGTACTTC. It yields the protein CASSFTTSQETQYF.

This clonotype was seen at least ten times. V gene TRBV19 combines with J gene TRBJ1-1; D might be TRBD1 (5 bases). V dropped 1 base and J dropped 11 bases, with 14 bases sitting between them. This CDR3 region has 13 residues. From germline, CDR1 is LNHDA and CDR2 SQIVND (reference sequence). The CDR3 spells CASSIGLEGSAFF. The CDR3 coding sequence is TGTGCCAGTAGTATAGGCCTCGAGGGGAGTGCTTTCTTT.

This clonotype was counted many times. The chain has TRBV30 and TRBJ1-1; no clear D gene. Germline V gene data show CDR1 as GTSNPN and CDR2 as SVGIG (reference sequence). This CDR3 has 15 residues. V was pared by 4 bases and J by 0 bases, with 15 bases between. The CDR3 reads CAWMRGGPLNTEAFF. The DNA of the CDR3 is TGTGCCTGGATGAGAGGAGGGCCTTTGAACACTGAAGCTTTCTTT.

The sample holds many counts of this clonotype. The chain recombines TRBV6-2 or TRBV6-3 with TRBJ1-1, with 10 nucleotides matching TRBD1. The CDR3 runs 18 residues. J was trimmed by 6 bases and V by 2 bases; bases with no gene match: 15. Germline V CDR1 and CDR2: MNHEY, SVGEGT. The CDR3 loop is CASSYTRQGAAAVSEAFF. DNA for the CDR3: TGTGCCAGCAGTTACACCAGACAGGGGGCGGCGGCCGTGTCTGAAGCTTTCTTT.

This clonotype was seen more than once but under ten times. This sequence joins TRBV6-5 and TRBJ2-3; D perhaps matches TRBD2 (6 bases). Germline V gene lookup returns CDR1 MNHEY and CDR2 SVGAGI. The length of the CDR3 is 17 residues. V was shortened by 0 bases and J by 1 base, with 14 bases between the two germline ends. CDR3 in DNA: TGTGCCAGCAGTTACTCCACCTCGGCTAGCGGCACAGATACGCAGTATTTT. Amino acid sequence: CASSYSTSASGTDTQYF.

This clonotype was detected many times. The V and J genes are TRBV5-1 and TRBJ2-3, with D hard to call. V shed 1 base and J shed 0 bases, with 6 bases lying between them. The CDR3 is 14 residues long. Germline CDR1 SGHRS, CDR2 YFSETQ. CDR3 amino acids: CASSLSPSTDTQYF. In DNA form, the CDR3 reads TGCGCCAGCAGCTTGAGTCCTAGCACAGATACGCAGTATTTT.

This clonotype has only a few counts. Given a much more abundant clone one base away, this may be a read error. The chain is built from TRBV2 and TRBJ1-1; D is unresolved. CDR1 is SNHLY and CDR2 is FYNNEI in the germline V gene. V lost 8 bases and J 3 bases, leaving 13 bases between the germline ends. This CDR3 has 13 amino acids. For the CDR3, the DNA is TGTGCCAGCCGGGCGGAGTCGGACACTGAAGCTTTCTTT. It specifies CASRAESDTEAFF.

This clonotype showed up many times. The chain carries TRBV6-4 and TRBJ1-5, with D perhaps TRBD1 (5 bases). The germline V gene encodes CDR1 MRHNA and CDR2 SNTAGT. V was cut by 2 bases and J by 4 bases, with 9 bases left in between. CDR3 size: 14 residues. DNA for the CDR3: TGTGCCAGCAGTGACGGCAGGGCGAATCAGCCCCAGCATTTT. Amino acid sequence: CASSDGRANQPQHF.

The chain couples TRBV6-5 to TRBJ2-2, with 9 bases lining up with TRBD2. With 1 base clipped from V and 5 bases from J, the junction kept 11 bases outside the gene matches. Germline V lookup: CDR1 MNHEY, CDR2 SVGAGI. This CDR3 comprises 18 residues. In DNA, the CDR3 is TGTGCCAGCAGTTACTTTGGTAGCGGGAGTCAATGGACCGGGGAGCTGTTTTTT. This sequence encodes CASSYFGSGSQWTGELFF.

This clonotype showed up just a few times. Here the CDR3 reads CASSPTGFSGNTIYF. DNA of the CDR3: TGTGCCAGCAGCCCAACGGGGTTCTCTGGAAACACCATATATTTT. The rearrangement joins TRBV7-8 to TRBJ1-3; D is uncertain. CDR1 SGHVS and CDR2 FQNEAQ come from the germline V gene. The CDR3 totals 15 residues. Trimming pared 5 bases from V and 0 bases from J, leaving 11 bases between. The full variable domain, with the rest looked up from reference TRBV7-8 and TRBJ1-3, is GAGVSQSPRYKVAKRGQDVALRCDPISGHVSLFWYQQALGQGPEFLTYFQNEAQLDKSGLPSDRFFAERPEGSVSTLKIQRTQQEDSAVYLCASSPTGFSGNTIYFGEGSWLTVV.

A note on this clonotype: A clone one base away is much larger, so this may be a read error. The rearrangement uses TRBV20-1 and TRBJ2-7; D uncertain. Germline lookup yields CDR1 DFQATT and CDR2 SNEGSKA (reference sequence). V lost 8 bases and J 3 bases, leaving 11 bases between the germline ends. There are 11 residues in the CDR3. The CDR3 DNA is TGCAGTACTCCGATTCTCTACGAGCAGTACTTC. Translating it yields CSTPILYEQYF.

This clonotype was found a few times. With a much larger clone just one base away, this may be a read error. The CDR3: CAGNPTGDSYEQYF. The CDR3 DNA follows: TGCGCCGGCAACCCAACAGGGGACTCCTACGAGCAGTACTTC. This sequence joins TRBV5-1 and TRBJ2-7; TRBD1 agrees at 7 bases. Germline CDR1 SGHRS, CDR2 YFSETQ. The CDR3 loop spans 14 amino acids. J lost 0 bases, V lost 10 bases, and 10 bases had no gene match.

This clonotype was found many times. V gene TRBV20-1 combines with J gene TRBJ2-7, with D maybe TRBD1 (6 bases). Germline CDR1 reads DFQATT; CDR2 reads SNEGSKA (reference sequence). V was shortened by 6 bases and J by 4 bases, with 16 bases between the two germline ends. CDR3 length equals 13 residues. CDR3 region: CSAAGDFVYEQYF. CDR3 nucleotides: TGCAGTGCCGCAGGGGATTTTGTTTACGAGCAGTACTTC.

V and J are TRBV6-5 and TRBJ2-5, with D perhaps given as TRBD1 or TRBD2 (5 bases each). V lost 5 bases and J lost 5, with 18 bases in between. Germline V gene data show CDR1 as MNHEY and CDR2 as SVGAGI. This CDR3 is built from 15 residues. CDR3 in amino acids: CASSLRGRGWETQYF. CDR3 nucleotide sequence: TGTGCCAGCAGTCTCCGGGGACGCGGATGGGAGACCCAGTACTTC.